This T cell receptor (beta chain) derives from a study of OX40 agonist ivuxolimab in advanced cancers. Produced via immunoSEQ multiplex PCR; TCRdb's table is partial and in-frame only. This sample has approximately 84,000 clones, with 86% found just once. At cycle 4 day 1, cycle 7 day 1, and baseline, blood was sampled. The CDR3 has 14 amino acids. The V segment lost 6 bases and the J segment 5 bases; nucleotides outside the gene matches: 8. The germline gives CDR1 SGHTA, CDR2 FQGNSA. This clonotype was obtained from an adult with an advanced solid tumor such as melanoma, head and neck, liver or kidney cancer. V and J are TRBV7-2 and TRBJ2-7; 9 nucleotides match TRBD1. The source was CD4+ or CD8+ T cells sorted from blood, collected in a trial of the OX40 agonist ivuxolimab. The chain's CDR3 is CASRGGQGTHEQYF. CDR3 nucleotides: TGTGCCAGCAGGGGCGGACAGGGGACCCACGAGCAGTACTTC.